The source of this T cell receptor beta chain is a study of control samples from healthy donors and cancer patients. This CDR3 is built from 17 residues. In germline, CDR1 is KGHSH, CDR2 LQKENI. Trimming took 5 bases from V and 1 from J, leaving 20 bases between them. The assay was immunoSEQ multiplex PCR, and TCRdb's table has in-frame clones only and misses some. The sample shows about 41,000 clones, roughly 94% of them seen only once. This clonotype was sampled from a man aged 55 to 70 in good health. The chain has TRBV18 and TRBJ1-1, with a possible D match to TRBD1 (5 bases). Sequencing was done on a sample of blood. CDR3 in amino acids: CASSYQSIGVRNTEAFF. CDR3 sequence (DNA): TGTGCCAGCTCATACCAAAGTATAGGGGTTCGGAACACTGAAGCTTTCTTT. The whole variable domain, remainder taken from reference TRBV18 and TRBJ1-1, is NAGVMQNPRHLVRRRGQEARLRCSPMKGHSHVYWYRQLPEEGLKFMVYLQKENIIDESGMPKERFSAEFPKEGPSILRIQQVVRGDSAAYFCASSYQSIGVRNTEAFFGQGTRLTVV.